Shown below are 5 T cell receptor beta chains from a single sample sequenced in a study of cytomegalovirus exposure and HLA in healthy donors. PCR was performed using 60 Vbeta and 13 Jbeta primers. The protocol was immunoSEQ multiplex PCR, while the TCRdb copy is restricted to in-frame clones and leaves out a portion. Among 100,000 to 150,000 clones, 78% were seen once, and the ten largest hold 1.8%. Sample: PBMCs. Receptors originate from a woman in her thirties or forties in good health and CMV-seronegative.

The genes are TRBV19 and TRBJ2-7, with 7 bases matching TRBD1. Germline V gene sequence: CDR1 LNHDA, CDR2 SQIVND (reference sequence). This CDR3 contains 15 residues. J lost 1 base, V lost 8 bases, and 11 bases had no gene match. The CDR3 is CASRYQGVDSYEQYF. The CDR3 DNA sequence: TGTGCCAGTCGGTACCAGGGGGTGGATTCCTACGAGCAGTACTTC.

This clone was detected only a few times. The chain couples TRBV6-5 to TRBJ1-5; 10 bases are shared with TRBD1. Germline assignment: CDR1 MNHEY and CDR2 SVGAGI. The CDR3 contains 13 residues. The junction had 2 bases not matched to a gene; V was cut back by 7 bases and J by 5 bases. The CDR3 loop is CASTGQGDQPQHF. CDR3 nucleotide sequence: TGTGCCAGCACCGGACAGGGGGATCAGCCCCAGCATTTT.

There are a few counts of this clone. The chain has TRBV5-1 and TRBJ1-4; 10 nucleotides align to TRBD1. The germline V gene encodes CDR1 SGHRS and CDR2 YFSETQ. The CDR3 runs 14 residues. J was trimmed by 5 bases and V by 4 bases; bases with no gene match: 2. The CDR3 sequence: CASSPGQGNEKLFF. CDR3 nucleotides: TGCGCCAGCAGCCCGGGACAGGGGAATGAAAAACTGTTTTTT. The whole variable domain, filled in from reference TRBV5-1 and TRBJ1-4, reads KAGVTQTPRYLIKTRGQQVTLSCSPISGHRSVSWYQQTPGQGLQFLFEYFSETQRNKGNFPGRFSGRQFSNSRSEMNVSTLELGDSALYLCASSPGQGNEKLFFGSGTQLSVL.

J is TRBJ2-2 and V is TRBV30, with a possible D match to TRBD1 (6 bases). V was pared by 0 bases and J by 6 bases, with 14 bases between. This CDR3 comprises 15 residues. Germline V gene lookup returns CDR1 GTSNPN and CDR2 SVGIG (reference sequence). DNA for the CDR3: TGTGCCTGGAGTGTACCGGGACAAAGGGCCGGGGAGCTGTTTTTT. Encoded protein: CAWSVPGQRAGELFF.

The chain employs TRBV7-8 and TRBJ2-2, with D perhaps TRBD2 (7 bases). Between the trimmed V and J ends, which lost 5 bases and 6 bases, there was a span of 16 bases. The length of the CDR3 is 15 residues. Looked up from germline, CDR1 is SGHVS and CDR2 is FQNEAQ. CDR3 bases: TGTGCCAGCAGCCTCCTGGGGGGGCTTTCCGGGGAGCTGTTTTTT. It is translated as CASSLLGGLSGELFF.